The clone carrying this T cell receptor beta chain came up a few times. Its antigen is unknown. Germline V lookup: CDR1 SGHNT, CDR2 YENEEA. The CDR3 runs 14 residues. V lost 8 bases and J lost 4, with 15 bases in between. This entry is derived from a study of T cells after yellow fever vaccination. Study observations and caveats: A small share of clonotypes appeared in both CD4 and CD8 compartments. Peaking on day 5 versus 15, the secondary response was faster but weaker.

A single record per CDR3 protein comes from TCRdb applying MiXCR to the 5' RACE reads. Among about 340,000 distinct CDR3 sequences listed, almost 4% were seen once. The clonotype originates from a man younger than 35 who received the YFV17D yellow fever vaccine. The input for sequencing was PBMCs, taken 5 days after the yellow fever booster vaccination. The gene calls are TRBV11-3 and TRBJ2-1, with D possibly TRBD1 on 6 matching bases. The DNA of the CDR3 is TGTGCCAGCGCCGTCAACAGGGTATACAATGAGCAGTTCTTC. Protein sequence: CASAVNRVYNEQFF.